These 27 T cell receptor beta chains were all obtained from the same sample, sequenced in a study of blood T cells in healthy people across ages. Through a sample-barcoded 5' primer and a J-beta primer mix, a second PCR was run for roughly 7 to 11 cycles. A single record per CDR3 protein comes from TCRdb applying MiXCR to the 5' RACE reads. Of approximately 760,000 distinct CDR3 sequences in the sample, roughly 25% were seen once. This sample also belongs to another study, concerning T cells of mothers and their children.

Source material: blood. All receptors derive from a boy aged 5-17 years in good health.

This clonotype was counted only a few times. The chain uses TRBV12-3 or TRBV12-4 and TRBJ1-4; the D gene is possibly TRBD1 (5 bases). CDR3 length: 16 amino acids. The V and J ends lost 6 bases and 8 bases respectively, with 22 bases between them. The CDR3 is CASRILLGGSREKLFF. CDR3 coding DNA: TGTGCCAGCAGAATCCTCCTTGGGGGTTCGAGAGAAAAACTGTTTTTT.

This clonotype was found a few times. This rearrangement joins TRBV20-1 to TRBJ1-4; D might be TRBD1 (6 bases). This CDR3 comprises 14 residues. Trimming pared 4 bases from V and 7 bases from J, leaving 16 bases between. The germline V gene has CDR1 DFQATT and CDR2 SNEGSKA (reference sequence). The CDR3 bases are TGCAGTGCTATTTCCCAGGGGCTAGGTGAAAAACTGTTTTTT. Protein: CSAISQGLGEKLFF.

This clonotype appeared a few times. The V call is TRBV7-2, the J call TRBJ1-4, with a weak D call TRBD1 (6 bases). There are 14 residues in the CDR3. Per germline, CDR1 SGHTA and CDR2 FQGNSA. V was trimmed by 5 bases and J by 2 bases, leaving 9 bases between them. This chain's CDR3 is CASSQGGTNEKLFF. CDR3 in DNA: TGTGCCAGCAGCCAAGGGGGGACTAATGAAAAACTGTTTTTT.

There are a few counts of this clonotype. The genes are TRBV28 and TRBJ2-5; D uncertain. Germline values: CDR1 MDHEN, CDR2 SYDVKM. The germline V and J ends were trimmed by 4 bases and 0 bases, with 15 bases remaining between them. The CDR3 has 16 amino acids. This CDR3 is CASSYCYAEDQETQYF. The CDR3 DNA sequence: TGTGCCAGCAGTTATTGCTACGCGGAAGACCAAGAGACCCAGTACTTC.

The chain has TRBV4-1 and TRBJ2-1; D remains unclear. The germline CDR1 and CDR2 sequences are MGHRA and YSYEKL. The CDR3 extends over 14 amino acids. V dropped 0 bases and J dropped 8 bases, with 11 bases sitting between them. The CDR3 loop reads CASSQEGALDEQFF. The CDR3 DNA follows: TGCGCCAGCAGCCAAGAAGGCGCCCTAGATGAGCAGTTCTTC.

This chain joins TRBV29-1 and TRBJ2-7; D is unclear. The J call could be wrong; TRBJ2-5 is a better fit for the DNA end. Germline CDR1 SQVTM, CDR2 ANQGSEA. CDR3 length: 13 residues. CDR3 nucleotide sequence: TGCAGCGTTGACGGTCGACGAGAACAGACCCAGTACTTC. It yields the protein CSVDGRREQTQYF.

The genes are TRBV28 and TRBJ1-1; possible D gene TRBD1, 5 bases. Germline V gives CDR1 MDHEN, CDR2 SYDVKM. This CDR3 comprises 15 residues. V lost 11 bases to trimming and J lost 3 bases, with 22 bases between them. The CDR3 nucleotides are TGTGCCTGCGCTGAGAGGGGCCCCCCGGACACTGAAGCTTTCTTT. Translating it yields CACAERGPPDTEAFF.

This clonotype was seen a few times. This CDR3 is missing its conserved last phenylalanine or tryptophan, likely due to a read error. The chain carries TRBV12-3 or TRBV12-4 and TRBJ2-4, with 9 bases matching TRBD1. The junction had 6 bases not matched to a gene; V was cut back by 10 bases and J by 8 bases. The CDR3 extends over 12 amino acids. CDR3 in DNA: TGTGCCATCGGACAGGGGAGAGACATTCAGTACCTC. Amino acid sequence: CAIGQGRDIQYL.

The chain links TRBV7-2 to TRBJ2-3, with 8 bases that match TRBD2. This CDR3 has 20 amino acids. The V and J ends lost 0 bases and 4 bases, in that order; junction bases with no gene match: 18. Looked up from germline, CDR1 is SGHTA and CDR2 is FQGNSA. CDR3 sequence: CASSLAVLSSGRAESDTQYF. The CDR3 region has the DNA TGTGCCAGCAGCTTAGCTGTTTTGTCTAGCGGGCGGGCCGAGTCAGATACGCAGTATTTT.

The chain joins TRBV9 to TRBJ1-6; 7 bases agree with TRBD1. The germline gives CDR1 SGDLS, CDR2 YYNGEE. V shed 0 bases and J 9 bases; nucleotides not matched to a gene: 6. The CDR3 extends over 15 amino acids. The CDR3: CASSVDRGRSSPLHF. DNA of the CDR3: TGTGCCAGCAGCGTAGACAGGGGTAGGAGTTCACCCCTCCACTTT.

This clonotype has more than one count but fewer than ten. V gene TRBV6-2 or TRBV6-3 combines with J gene TRBJ1-3, with D unresolved. The V gene lost 2 bases and the J gene lost 0 bases, with 2 bases spanning the gap. The germline CDR1 and CDR2 sequences are MNHEY and SVGEGT. The CDR3 has 13 amino acids. In DNA form, the CDR3 reads TGTGCCAGCAGTTACGCCTCTGGAAACACCATATATTTT. This gives the protein CASSYASGNTIYF.

The chain uses TRBV13 and TRBJ2-5; unclear D gene. Trimming stripped 5 bases from V and 5 bases from J, with 15 bases between. Germline V CDR1 and CDR2: PRHDT, FYEKMQ (reference sequence). The CDR3 sequence is 14 residues long. CDR3 protein: CASSHISARETQYF. CDR3 nucleotides: TGTGCCAGCAGCCACATCTCGGCCAGGGAGACCCAGTACTTC. The variable domain in full, completed from reference TRBV13 and TRBJ2-5, reads AAGVIQSPRHLIKEKRETATLKCYPIPRHDTVYWYQQGPGQDPQFLISFYEKMQSDKGSIPDRFSAQQFSDYHSELNMSSLELGDSALYFCASSHISARETQYFGPGTRLLVL.

This clonotype was counted between two and nine times. CDR3 amino acids: CASSLETSEQYF. The CDR3 DNA reads as TGTGCCAGCAGCTTAGAAACCTCCGAGCAGTACTTC. The chain carries TRBV7-9 and TRBJ2-5, with no clear D. The J call may be faulty, since TRBJ2-7 better matches the DNA end. CDR1 is SEHNR and CDR2 is FQNEAQ in the germline V gene (reference sequence). This CDR3 comprises 12 residues.

The CDR3 DNA follows: TGCAGCGTTAGCGGGTACCAAGAGACCCAGTACTTC. This sequence encodes CSVSGYQETQYF. The chain is built from TRBV29-1 and TRBJ2-5, with a tentative D call TRBD2 (6 bases). Germline V gene data show CDR1 as SQVTM and CDR2 as ANQGSEA. This CDR3 comprises 12 residues. V was pared by 5 bases and J by 0 bases, with 7 bases between. The full variable domain, rest sourced from reference TRBV29-1 and TRBJ2-5, is SAVISQKPSRDICQRGTSLTIQCQVDSQVTMMFWYRQQPGQSLTLIATANQGSEATYESGFVIDKFPISRPNLTFSTLTVSNMSPEDSSIYLCSVSGYQETQYFGPGTRLLVL.

The chain recombines TRBV4-3 with TRBJ2-5; the D gene is possibly TRBD1 (6 bases). The V gene lost 1 base and the J gene lost 9 bases, with 15 bases spanning the gap. The CDR3 is 14 residues long. Germline CDR1 LGHNA, CDR2 YSLEER. The CDR3 coding sequence is TGCGCCAGCAGCCAAGGTAGACAGGTAGAAGCCCAGTACTTC. Translation gives CASSQGRQVEAQYF.

The chain uses TRBV4-3 and TRBJ1-1; D possibly corresponds to TRBD1 (5 bases). Germline assignment: CDR1 LGHNA and CDR2 YSLEER. V dropped 2 bases and J dropped 4 bases, with 11 bases sitting between them. This CDR3 spans 14 amino acids. Here the CDR3 DNA reads TGCGCCAGCAGCCAACTTCTTGGGGGCACTGAAGCTTTCTTT. Its protein product is CASSQLLGGTEAFF.

The CDR3 nucleotides are TGTGCCAGCAATAACGGTGAGGGTGAGCAGTTCTTC. This codes for CASNNGEGEQFF. The chain carries TRBV9 and TRBJ2-1, with D tentatively TRBD2 (5 bases). Germline V CDR1 and CDR2: SGDLS, YYNGEE. The CDR3 has 12 residues. Trimming left V 6 bases short and J 9 bases short, with 13 bases between.

This clonotype was detected a few times. The gene calls are TRBV15 and TRBJ2-2; no clear D gene. The germline V gene encodes CDR1 LNHNV and CDR2 YYDKDF (reference sequence). The CDR3 sequence is 15 residues long. V shed 0 bases and J shed 6 bases, with 11 bases lying between them. CDR3 in amino acids: CATSRDPQLPGELFF. For the CDR3, the DNA is TGTGCCACCAGCAGAGATCCGCAGCTTCCCGGGGAGCTGTTTTTT.

This clonotype has a count of ten or more. The chain couples TRBV5-1 to TRBJ2-5, with 12 bases aligning to TRBD2. The germline CDR1 and CDR2 sequences are SGHRS and YFSETQ. After removal of 4 bases from V and 5 bases from J, the junction contained 6 bases not matched to a gene. This CDR3 region has 15 residues. The CDR3 region is CASSPRLAGVETQYF. The CDR3, as DNA: TGCGCCAGCAGCCCCCGACTAGCGGGGGTCGAGACCCAGTACTTC.

This clonotype appeared a few times. The J gene is TRBJ2-5, the V gene TRBV28, with 10 positions matching TRBD2. The J call could be wrong; TRBJ2-1 is a better fit for the DNA end. CDR1 and CDR2 from the germline V gene are MDHEN and SYDVKM. CDR3 length: 16 amino acids. This CDR3 is CASSLGLAELDNEQFF. The CDR3 DNA is TGTGCCAGCAGTTTAGGACTAGCGGAGCTGGACAATGAGCAGTTCTTC.

The chain recombines TRBV4-2 with TRBJ2-2; 10 nucleotides match TRBD2. J lost 4 bases, V lost 0 bases, and 2 bases had no gene match. The CDR3 runs 16 residues. From germline, CDR1 is LGHNA and CDR2 YNFKEQ. The CDR3 sequence: CASSQDPSGSTGELFF. In nucleotides, the CDR3 is TGTGCCAGCAGCCAAGATCCTAGCGGGAGCACCGGGGAGCTGTTTTTT.

V is TRBV28 and J is TRBJ1-4; D not certain. Germline V gene data show CDR1 as MDHEN and CDR2 as SYDVKM. The CDR3 contains 14 residues. Trimming took 4 bases from V and 5 from J, leaving 11 bases between them. CDR3 in amino acids: CASSSRVKNEKLFF. The CDR3 DNA reads TGTGCCAGCAGTTCGAGGGTTAAGAATGAAAAACTGTTTTTT.

This clonotype was detected only a few times. The chain carries TRBV9 and TRBJ2-1; TRBD2 matches at 8 bases. From germline, CDR1 is SGDLS and CDR2 YYNGEE. The CDR3 spans 15 residues. After removal of 2 bases from V and 4 bases from J, the junction contained 5 bases not matched to a gene. The CDR3 reads CASSVSGKSYNEQFF. The CDR3 DNA reads as TGTGCCAGCAGCGTTAGCGGGAAGAGTTACAATGAGCAGTTCTTC. The variable domain in full, completed from reference TRBV9 and TRBJ2-1, reads DSGVTQTPKHLITATGQRVTLRCSPRSGDLSVYWYQQSLDQGLQFLIQYYNGEERAKGNILERFSAQQFPDLHSELNLSSLELGDSALYFCASSVSGKSYNEQFFGPGTRLTVL.

The V and J genes are TRBV20-1 and TRBJ2-5, with D possibly matching TRBD2 (6 bases). The V gene lost 4 bases and the J gene lost 0 bases, with 12 bases spanning the gap. Germline lookup yields CDR1 DFQATT and CDR2 SNEGSKA (reference sequence). The CDR3 has 14 residues. The CDR3, as DNA: TGCAGTGCTACAACCGGGACTCACCAAGAGACCCAGTACTTC. Protein: CSATTGTHQETQYF.

CDR3 bases: TGTGCTATCAGGGAGGGCACCGGGGAGCTGTTTTTT. Translation gives CAIREGTGELFF. This chain links TRBV12-3 or TRBV12-4 with TRBJ2-2; TRBD2 agrees at 7 bases. The CDR3 extends over 12 amino acids.

This clonotype occurred once. The V gene is TRBV6-5, the J gene TRBJ2-7; 9 bases are shared with TRBD1. Germline V gene sequence: CDR1 MNHEY, CDR2 SVGAGI. The V gene end was trimmed by 2 bases and the J gene end by 5 bases; junction bases not matched to a gene: 10. This CDR3 is built from 16 residues. In nucleotides, the CDR3 is TGTGCCAGCAGTTACCGACCCGGGACAGGGAACCACGAGCAGTACTTC. It yields the protein CASSYRPGTGNHEQYF.

The chain is built from TRBV7-9 and TRBJ2-1; 10 bases are shared with TRBD2. The CDR3 consists of 16 residues. Trimming removed 5 bases from V and 8 bases from J; junction bases left unmatched: 12. CDR1 is SEHNR and CDR2 is FQNEAQ in the germline V gene (reference sequence). The CDR3 region has the DNA TGTGCCAGCAGCCTCGGCAGCGGGAGGGGGTTGGATGAGCAGTTCTTC. It specifies CASSLGSGRGLDEQFF.